The subject of this entry is one T cell receptor beta chain. Its antigen is still unknown. These data are taken from a study of cytomegalovirus exposure and HLA in healthy donors. Study-level information: A prior analysis found about 120 million unique TCR beta sequences from roughly 180 million T cells.

General study results and limits: Across donors, presence/absence analyses took sequencing depth to be roughly uniform.

Vbeta (60) and Jbeta (13) primers were used in the PCR. Assay: immunoSEQ multiplex PCR; the TCRdb copy retains only in-frame clones and omits some. The profile shows about 160,000 clones, roughly 72% of them singletons. Germline CDR1 is MDHEN and CDR2 is SYDVKM. The CDR3 contains 14 residues. Trimming cost V 6 bases and J 3 bases; bases outside gene matches: 5. The sequenced material came from PBMCs. This sequence originates from a man aged 35-49 years in good health and CMV-seropositive. The chain uses TRBV28 and TRBJ2-7; 10 bases are a match to TRBD1. The CDR3 bases are TGTGCCAGCAGCCCGGGACAGGGGAACTACGAGCAGTACTTC. Translating gives CASSPGQGNYEQYF.